The T cell receptor (beta chain) under discussion was sequenced for a study of preoperative IRX-2 immunotherapy in early breast cancer. There are 14 residues in the CDR3. CDR1 and CDR2 from the germline V gene are LNHDA and SQIVND (reference sequence). V shed 6 bases and J shed 1 base, with 10 bases lying between them. Here immunoSEQ multiplex PCR was the method, and the copy in TCRdb shows in-frame clones only, minus some. Among roughly 29,000 clones listed, 90% were seen once. Treatment reported: preoperative locoregional IRX-2 cytokine immunotherapy. Preoperative locoregional IRX-2 cytokine immunotherapy was tested in the phase Ib source study.

This specimen was acquired from a patient treated with IRX-2 immunotherapy. This clonotype was sampled from a human donor with breast cancer. This chain joins TRBV19 and TRBJ1-5, with D maybe TRBD1 (5 bases). CDR3 coding DNA: TGTGCCAGTAGAACAGGTCAGAGCAATCAGCCCCAGCATTTT. This encodes CASRTGQSNQPQHF.